This T cell receptor (beta chain) was identified during a study of cytomegalovirus exposure and HLA in healthy donors. Findings of the study overall: Across all donors, roughly uniform sequencing depth was an assumption of the presence/absence analyses. A prior analysis recorded that most TCR beta V segments were productive about 90% or about 30% of the time. Per published reports, the classifier diagnosed cytomegalovirus status with high specificity and sensitivity.

With respect to this clone: Antigen unknown.

The CDR3 spans 15 residues. The V gene lost 3 bases and the J gene lost 1 base, with 12 bases spanning the gap. Germline assignment: CDR1 MNHEY and CDR2 SMNVEV (reference sequence). In the PCR, 60 Vbeta and 13 Jbeta primers were used. The table came from immunoSEQ multiplex PCR; TCRdb's copy has only in-frame clones and leaves some out. The table for this sample gives approximately 100,000 clones. The donors gave bone marrow, and they were healthy. The sequencing input was PBMCs. The receptor was derived from a man between 40 and 49 years old in good health and CMV-seronegative. V is TRBV27 and J is TRBJ1-1, with D possibly matching TRBD1 (5 bases). The CDR3 is CASSFGRAPNTEAFF. In nucleotides, the CDR3 is TGTGCCAGCAGTTTTGGCAGGGCACCGAACACTGAAGCTTTCTTT.